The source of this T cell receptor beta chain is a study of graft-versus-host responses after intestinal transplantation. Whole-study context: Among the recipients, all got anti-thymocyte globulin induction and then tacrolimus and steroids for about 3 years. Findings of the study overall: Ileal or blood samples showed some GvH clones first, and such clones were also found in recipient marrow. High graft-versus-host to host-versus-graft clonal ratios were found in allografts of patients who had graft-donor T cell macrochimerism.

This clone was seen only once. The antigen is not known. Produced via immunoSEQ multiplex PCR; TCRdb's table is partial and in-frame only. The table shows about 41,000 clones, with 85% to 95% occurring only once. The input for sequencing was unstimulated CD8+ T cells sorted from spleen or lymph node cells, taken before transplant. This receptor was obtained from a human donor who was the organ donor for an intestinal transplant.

The CDR3 bases are TGTGCCAGCCAAGCTCCGGGACCGAAGGGAACAAATTCACCCCTCCACTTT. It yields the protein CASQAPGPKGTNSPLHF. The rearrangement uses TRBV5-7 and TRBJ1-6; weak D call: TRBD1 (5 bases). TRBV5-7 is labeled an ORF, and its function is uncertain. The CDR3 is 17 amino acids. Trimming pared 7 bases from V and 7 bases from J, leaving 24 bases between.